This passage covers 12 T cell receptor beta chains from one sample sequenced in a study of blood T cells in healthy people across ages. Combining a sample-barcoded 5' primer with a J-beta primer mix, a second PCR ran for 7 to 11 cycles. TCRdb used MiXCR to reprocess the 5' RACE reads, holding one entry per CDR3 protein. The table shows 800,000 or so distinct CDR3 sequences, with 46% occurring only once. The sequenced sample consisted of blood. These receptors were obtained from a man aged 80 or over in good health.

Remarks on this clonotype: The junction departs from the called germline gene at one end, perhaps through a read error. This sequence joins TRBV10-3 and TRBJ1-5, with D perhaps matching TRBD1 (5 bases). This CDR3 comprises 13 residues. Germline V CDR1 and CDR2: ENHRY, SYGVKD. The CDR3 bases are TGTGCCATCACTGAGGACATTAATCAGCCCCAGCATTTT. Amino acid sequence: CAITEDINQPQHF.

The genes are TRBV27 and TRBJ2-5; D unresolved. The CDR3 consists of 14 residues. Trimming took off 3 bases at V and 11 bases at J, with 19 bases between the two ends. The germline V gene encodes CDR1 MNHEY and CDR2 SMNVEV (reference sequence). CDR3 coding DNA: TGTGCCAGCAGTTTGGAGCGAACCTACAATGAGCAGTACTTC. Protein product: CASSLERTYNEQYF.

The chain couples TRBV5-1 to TRBJ1-5, with D perhaps matching TRBD1 (6 bases). V lost 5 bases, J lost 1 base, and 13 bases lay in between. The CDR3 is made up of 15 amino acids. Germline values: CDR1 SGHRS, CDR2 YFSETQ. The CDR3 DNA reads TGCGCCAGCAGGAGGGGGGTGGAGAGCAATCAGCCCCAGCATTTT. Its translation: CASRRGVESNQPQHF. Looking up the rest from reference TRBV5-1 and TRBJ1-5 gives the full variable domain: KAGVTQTPRYLIKTRGQQVTLSCSPISGHRSVSWYQQTPGQGLQFLFEYFSETQRNKGNFPGRFSGRQFSNSRSEMNVSTLELGDSALYLCASRRGVESNQPQHFGDGTRLSIL.

V is TRBV29-1 and J is TRBJ2-5; 10 bases line up with TRBD1. Judging by the DNA end, TRBJ2-7 fits better; the J call may be wrong. Per germline, CDR1 SQVTM and CDR2 ANQGSEA. The CDR3 loop spans 14 amino acids. CDR3 in amino acids: CSVQPGQGFGEQYF. CDR3 in DNA: TGCAGCGTTCAGCCGGGACAGGGGTTTGGCGAGCAGTACTTC.

The V call is TRBV7-2, the J call TRBJ1-1; D uncertain. Trimming stripped 1 base from V and 11 bases from J, with 14 bases between. CDR1 and CDR2 from the germline V gene are SGHTA and FQGNSA. The CDR3 covers 13 residues. CDR3 coding DNA: TGTGCCAGCAGCTTAGTCGAGCAAGGTTCGGCTTTCTTT. This sequence encodes CASSLVEQGSAFF.

This clonotype was counted at least ten times. The V call is TRBV7-2, the J call TRBJ2-5; D is unclear. Trimming stripped 2 bases from V and 4 bases from J, with 8 bases between. The CDR3 consists of 13 residues. The germline CDR1 and CDR2 sequences are SGHTA and FQGNSA. The CDR3 coding sequence is TGTGCCAGCAGCTTAACGCGTTTAGAGACCCAGTACTTC. This translates into CASSLTRLETQYF.

The chain couples TRBV4-3 to TRBJ2-1; D remains unclear. The germline V gene has CDR1 LGHNA and CDR2 YSLEER. The ends were cut back, 1 base at V and 3 bases at J, with 10 bases in the middle. The CDR3 is 15 amino acids. This chain's CDR3 is CASSQGFRSYNEQFF. CDR3 DNA: TGCGCCAGCAGCCAAGGGTTTAGAAGCTACAATGAGCAGTTCTTC.

The chain is built from TRBV5-1 and TRBJ2-1, with TRBD2 matching 8 bases. Germline CDR1 reads SGHRS; CDR2 reads YFSETQ. V gave up 4 bases and J gave up 6 bases; unmatched junction bases: 9. This CDR3 has 15 amino acids. The CDR3 DNA reads TGCGCCAGCAGCGAGGGACTAGAGGGAGTCAATGAGCAGTTCTTC. It is translated as CASSEGLEGVNEQFF.

The chain joins TRBV5-1 to TRBJ2-5; D might be TRBD2 (7 bases). This CDR3 spans 16 amino acids. CDR1 SGHRS and CDR2 YFSETQ come from the germline V gene. V lost 2 bases, J lost 3 bases, and 17 bases lay in between. The CDR3 sequence is CASSFRGASTEETQYF. DNA of the CDR3: TGCGCCAGCAGCTTTCGGGGGGCAAGTACGGAAGAGACCCAGTACTTC.

Regarding this clonotype: Germline and junction disagree at one end, which may indicate a read error. CDR3 bases: TGCGCCAGCGGCTTGGATCGGCCGGGCACAGATACGCAGTATTTT. Its protein product is CASGLDRPGTDTQYF. The chain carries TRBV5-1 and TRBJ2-3, with D unresolved. This CDR3 region has 15 residues. Germline CDR1 and CDR2: SGHRS and YFSETQ.

J is TRBJ1-5 and V is TRBV18; 7 nucleotides match TRBD1. Germline V gene sequence: CDR1 KGHSH, CDR2 LQKENI. Trimming took 3 bases from V and 3 from J; bases not matched to a gene: 8. The CDR3 runs 16 residues. The CDR3 here is CASSPRQGSVNQPQHF. The DNA of the CDR3 is TGTGCCAGCTCACCTCGACAGGGTAGTGTCAATCAGCCCCAGCATTTT. Together with reference TRBV18 and TRBJ1-5, the CDR3 gives the full variable domain: NAGVMQNPRHLVRRRGQEARLRCSPMKGHSHVYWYRQLPEEGLKFMVYLQKENIIDESGMPKERFSAEFPKEGPSILRIQQVVRGDSAAYFCASSPRQGSVNQPQHFGDGTRLSIL.

The chain employs TRBV19 and TRBJ1-2, with D tentatively TRBD1 (5 bases). Looked up from germline, CDR1 is LNHDA and CDR2 is SQIVND (reference sequence). The CDR3 covers 15 residues. V shed 4 bases and J shed 8 bases, with 20 bases lying between them. CDR3 nucleotide sequence: TGTGCCAGTAGTACGTCAGTTGGGGGGGGTGGCGGCTACACCTTC. Protein sequence: CASSTSVGGGGGYTF. Filled out from reference TRBV19 and TRBJ1-2, the complete variable domain reads DGGITQSPKYLFRKEGQNVTLSCEQNLNHDAMYWYRQDPGQGLRLIYYSQIVNDFQKGDIAEGYSVSREKKESFPLTVTSAQKNPTAFYLCASSTSVGGGGGYTFGSGTRLTVV.